Listed here are 31 T cell receptor beta chains from one sample, sequenced in a study of a mutant IDH1 vaccine in newly diagnosed glioma. Method: immunoSEQ multiplex PCR; TCRdb's copy keeps in-frame clones and lacks some. Of approximately 61,000 clones in the sample, around 80% were seen once. Indicated time point: week 5, during vaccination. Vaccine doses each comprised 300 ug of mutant IDH1 20-mer peptide, with topical imiquimod. Which antigens these TCRs recognize remains unknown. This specimen consisted of PBMCs, obtained from a glioma patient whose treatment included an IDH1 peptide vaccine. The origin of the receptors is a woman between 45 and 65 years old with glioma.

This clone was counted a single time. CDR3: CASSLEIPSSEQYF. As DNA, the CDR3 is TGTGCCAGCAGCTTAGAAATTCCCTCTAGCGAGCAGTACTTC. The gene calls are TRBV7-2 and TRBJ2-7; D gene unclear. Trimming cost V 1 base and J 6 bases, with 13 bases left between them. The germline CDR1 and CDR2 sequences are SGHTA and FQGNSA. The CDR3 contains 14 residues.

In the case of this clone: A junction end diverges from the germline sequence, so it may reflect a read error. V is TRBV7-8 and J is TRBJ2-3; D uncertain. Germline values: CDR1 SGHVS, CDR2 FQNEAQ. CDR3 length: 9 amino acids. The CDR3 DNA is TGTGCCAGCAGTACACCGCCCCATTTT. This sequence encodes CASSTPPHF.

This clone was detected once. The genes are TRBV5-1 and TRBJ1-2; D is ambiguous. The CDR3 has 15 residues. Germline-derived CDR1 and CDR2 are SGHRS and YFSETQ. Trimming pared 0 bases from V and 3 bases from J, leaving 12 bases between. CDR3 loop: CASSLEGNLDYGYTF. The CDR3 nucleotides are TGCGCCAGCAGCTTGGAGGGCAACTTGGACTATGGCTACACCTTC. The full variable domain, with the rest looked up from reference TRBV5-1 and TRBJ1-2, is KAGVTQTPRYLIKTRGQQVTLSCSPISGHRSVSWYQQTPGQGLQFLFEYFSETQRNKGNFPGRFSGRQFSNSRSEMNVSTLELGDSALYLCASSLEGNLDYGYTFGSGTRLTVV.

J is TRBJ1-1 and V is TRBV4-1; 8 bases are a match to TRBD1. The CDR3 runs to 17 residues. The J segment lost 6 bases and the V segment lost 4 bases, leaving 16 bases of the junction unmatched. Germline V gene lookup returns CDR1 MGHRA and CDR2 YSYEKL. Written as DNA, the CDR3 is TGCGCCAGCAGCCTAAAAATCTCCCAGGGGGCGGGCGCTGAAGCTTTCTTT. It yields the protein CASSLKISQGAGAEAFF.

The rearrangement joins TRBV9 to TRBJ1-6, with TRBD1 matching 9 bases. Germline V lookup: CDR1 SGDLS, CDR2 YYNGEE. The CDR3 is made up of 20 amino acids. The junction had 21 bases not matched to a gene; V was cut back by 4 bases and J by 7 bases. This CDR3 is CASSSPGGQGAPRRNSPLHF. The CDR3 bases are TGTGCCAGCAGCTCCCCCGGGGGACAGGGAGCGCCCCGTCGAAATTCACCCCTCCACTTT. Combining the CDR3 with reference TRBV9 and TRBJ1-6 gives the whole variable domain DSGVTQTPKHLITATGQRVTLRCSPRSGDLSVYWYQQSLDQGLQFLIQYYNGEERAKGNILERFSAQQFPDLHSELNLSSLELGDSALYFCASSSPGGQGAPRRNSPLHFGNGTRLTVT.

Written as DNA, the CDR3 is TGTGCCAGCAGTGACCCTAGCGGGGGAGCCTACGAGCAGTACTTC. Protein sequence: CASSDPSGGAYEQYF. The V and J genes are TRBV6-6 and TRBJ2-7, with 10 bases identical to TRBD2. Trimming removed 5 bases from V and 2 bases from J; junction bases left unmatched: 6. The CDR3 spans 15 residues. Per germline, CDR1 MNHNY and CDR2 SVGAGI (reference sequence).

This chain uses TRBV10-3 with TRBJ2-1; weak D call: TRBD1 (6 bases). The CDR3 sequence is 14 residues long. The ends were cut back, 5 bases at V and 10 bases at J, with 18 bases in the middle. Germline CDR1 reads ENHRY; CDR2 reads SYGVKD. In DNA form, the CDR3 reads TGTGCCATCAGTCTCCAATTACCCGGGACAGAGCAGTTCTTC. Its protein product is CAISLQLPGTEQFF.

The chain recombines TRBV5-6 with TRBJ2-6; the D call may be TRBD1 or TRBD2 (5 bases each). V lost 5 bases and J lost 0, with 15 bases in between. CDR3 length: 17 amino acids. Germline values: CDR1 SGHDT, CDR2 YYEEEE. The CDR3 DNA sequence: TGTGCCAGCAGACAACGGGACGAGCCCTCTGGGGCCAACGTCCTGACTTTC. Its protein product is CASRQRDEPSGANVLTF.

The chain recombines TRBV9 with TRBJ2-2; tentative D call: TRBD2 (6 bases). The CDR3 extends over 15 amino acids. Germline V gene sequence: CDR1 SGDLS, CDR2 YYNGEE. V lost 0 bases to trimming and J lost 3 bases, with 9 bases between them. The CDR3 loop reads CASSVDGGHTGELFF. The CDR3 region has the DNA TGTGCCAGCAGCGTAGACGGGGGTCACACCGGGGAGCTGTTTTTT.

The gene calls are TRBV5-1 and TRBJ2-1; 7 bases map to TRBD1. Germline CDR1 reads SGHRS; CDR2 reads YFSETQ. There are 15 residues in the CDR3. J gave up 7 bases and V 0 bases, and 7 bases lay outside the gene matches. The chain's CDR3 is CASSLGGTVKNEQFF. Here the CDR3 DNA reads TGCGCCAGCAGCTTGGGGGGGACAGTTAAAAATGAGCAGTTCTTC. Full variable domain (remainder filled in from reference TRBV5-1 and TRBJ2-1): KAGVTQTPRYLIKTRGQQVTLSCSPISGHRSVSWYQQTPGQGLQFLFEYFSETQRNKGNFPGRFSGRQFSNSRSEMNVSTLELGDSALYLCASSLGGTVKNEQFFGPGTRLTVL.

This clone was picked up a small number of times. The V and J genes are TRBV6-6 and TRBJ1-2; 9 nucleotides line up with TRBD1. CDR3 length: 12 residues. Germline-derived CDR1 and CDR2 are MNHNY and SVGAGI (reference sequence). The V and J ends lost 7 bases and 4 bases, in that order; junction bases with no gene match: 1. The CDR3 DNA reads as TGTGCCAGCACGACAGGGGGCTATGGCTACACCTTC. It codes for CASTTGGYGYTF.

This clone was detected only once. V is TRBV19 and J is TRBJ1-5, with a weak D call TRBD1 (5 bases). Deletions cut 9 bases from V and 1 base from J, with 22 bases between. The CDR3 is made up of 17 amino acids. Germline V gives CDR1 LNHDA, CDR2 SQIVND (reference sequence). The CDR3 DNA is TGTGCCAGCGAAACAGCAATGGGGGGGATAAGCAATCAGCCCCAGCATTTT. Its protein is CASETAMGGISNQPQHF.

This chain uses TRBV4-2 with TRBJ2-7, with TRBD1 matching over 7 bases. CDR1 LGHNA and CDR2 YNFKEQ come from the germline V gene. This CDR3 is 14 amino acids long. Trimming took 0 bases from V and 7 from J; bases not matched to a gene: 6. The CDR3, as DNA: TGTGCCAGCAGCCAAGATCCCAAGGGGGCGGAGCAGTACTTC. This encodes CASSQDPKGAEQYF.

J is TRBJ2-7 and V is TRBV25-1; 8 bases map to TRBD2. This CDR3 is 14 amino acids long. V gave up 6 bases and J gave up 2 bases; unmatched junction bases: 6. CDR1 is MGHDK, CDR2 SYGVNS, per germline. The CDR3 here is CASRNAGGTYEQYF. The CDR3 region has the DNA TGTGCCAGCAGGAACGCGGGGGGCACCTACGAGCAGTACTTC.

V gene TRBV6-5 combines with J gene TRBJ2-5; D call uncertain. CDR1 is MNHEY, CDR2 SVGAGI, per germline. The CDR3 is 14 residues long. Between the trimmed V and J ends, which lost 0 bases and 4 bases, there was a span of 9 bases. Written as DNA, the CDR3 is TGTGCCAGCAGTTACTCGTACCGCCTAGAGACCCAGTACTTC. Translating gives CASSYSYRLETQYF.

CDR3 in DNA: TGTGCCAGCAGCATCAGCAGTTGGGGCGAGACCCAGTACTTC. Protein: CASSISSWGETQYF. The chain uses TRBV7-3 and TRBJ2-5; the D gene is possibly TRBD1 (5 bases). This CDR3 has 14 amino acids. V was trimmed by 5 bases and J by 5 bases, leaving 15 bases between them. Per the germline V gene, CDR1 is SGHTA and CDR2 is FQGTGA.

This sequence joins TRBV27 and TRBJ2-7; no clear D. The germline gives CDR1 MNHEY, CDR2 SMNVEV (reference sequence). V lost 4 bases, J lost 0 bases, and 4 bases lay in between. The CDR3 has 12 residues. The CDR3 here is CASSSSSYEQYF. The DNA for the CDR3 is TGTGCCAGCAGTTCGAGCTCCTACGAGCAGTACTTC.

The CDR3 DNA reads as TGTGCCATCACACAGAGCTCCTATAATTCACCCCTCCACTTT. Translated: CAITQSSYNSPLHF. The rearrangement links TRBV6-1 to TRBJ1-6; D not resolved. Deletions cut 10 bases from V and 0 bases from J, with 10 bases between. This CDR3 spans 14 amino acids. Germline V lookup: CDR1 MNHNS, CDR2 SASEGT.

This clone was detected once. The genes are TRBV5-1 and TRBJ1-1; 7 nucleotides line up with TRBD1. CDR3 length: 14 residues. In germline, CDR1 is SGHRS, CDR2 YFSETQ. The trim removed 4 bases at V and 1 base at J, leaving 4 bases unmatched. This CDR3 is CASSRQGGNTEAFF. CDR3 in DNA: TGCGCCAGCAGCAGGCAGGGGGGGAACACTGAAGCTTTCTTT.

The rearrangement joins TRBV7-9 to TRBJ2-7; perhaps D is TRBD1 or TRBD2 (7 bases each). Trimming left V 7 bases short and J 6 bases short, with 22 bases between. Germline V lookup: CDR1 SEHNR, CDR2 FQNEAQ (reference sequence). CDR3 length: 15 amino acids. The CDR3 region is CASTSIGRGQAEQYF. Here the CDR3 DNA reads TGTGCCAGCACCTCAATTGGGAGGGGGCAGGCCGAGCAGTACTTC.

The CDR3 DNA follows: TGTGCCAGTAGTACCCTCGGGACCGGGGAGCTGTTTTTT. This translates into CASSTLGTGELFF. The chain links TRBV19 to TRBJ2-2; D is unclear. Looked up from germline, CDR1 is LNHDA and CDR2 is SQIVND (reference sequence). This CDR3 has 13 amino acids. Trimming cost V 4 bases and J 5 bases, with 8 bases left between them.

This clone was recorded only once. This chain links TRBV10-3 with TRBJ1-1; tentative D call: TRBD1 (5 bases). Germline assignment: CDR1 ENHRY and CDR2 SYGVKD. The CDR3 has 13 amino acids. The V end was cut by 0 bases, the J end by 7 bases, with 9 bases between. The CDR3 sequence: CAISESHDSEAFF. The CDR3, as DNA: TGTGCCATCAGTGAGTCGCACGACAGTGAAGCTTTCTTT.

The chain employs TRBV19 and TRBJ1-3; D not certain. CDR3 length: 13 residues. The ends were cut back, 9 bases at V and 0 bases at J, with 9 bases in the middle. CDR1 LNHDA and CDR2 SQIVND come from the germline V gene (reference sequence). This CDR3 is CASRHSSGNTIYF. In DNA form, the CDR3 reads TGTGCCAGCAGACATAGCTCTGGAAACACCATATATTTT.

This rearrangement joins TRBV7-2 to TRBJ1-4; the D gene is possibly TRBD1 (6 bases). This CDR3 is built from 13 residues. Germline V gives CDR1 SGHTA, CDR2 FQGNSA. The germline V and J ends were trimmed by 7 bases and 8 bases, with 14 bases remaining between them. DNA for the CDR3: TGTGCCAGCACCACCTACACAGGGGAAAAACTGTTTTTT. Its translation is CASTTYTGEKLFF.

This sequence joins TRBV18 and TRBJ1-2, with 8 bases lining up with TRBD1. V lost 5 bases and J lost 3; bases outside the gene matches: 2. Per germline, CDR1 KGHSH and CDR2 LQKENI. The CDR3 is 13 amino acids. The CDR3: CASSSGQDYGYTF. For the CDR3, the DNA is TGTGCCAGCTCATCGGGACAGGACTATGGCTACACCTTC.

The V call is TRBV5-1, the J call TRBJ1-1, with TRBD1 identical over 8 bases. The CDR3 has 15 amino acids. Germline loops: CDR1 SGHRS, CDR2 YFSETQ. V was pared by 3 bases and J by 1 base, with 5 bases of the junction left unmatched. DNA of the CDR3: TGCGCCAGCAGCTGGGCAGGGGGCGAGAACACTGAAGCTTTCTTT. It translates to CASSWAGGENTEAFF. The entire variable domain, with the rest obtained from reference TRBV5-1 and TRBJ1-1, is as follows: KAGVTQTPRYLIKTRGQQVTLSCSPISGHRSVSWYQQTPGQGLQFLFEYFSETQRNKGNFPGRFSGRQFSNSRSEMNVSTLELGDSALYLCASSWAGGENTEAFFGQGTRLTVV.

The genes are TRBV7-2 and TRBJ1-5; 7 bases map to TRBD1. The CDR3 length is 12 residues. Germline V lookup: CDR1 SGHTA, CDR2 FQGNSA. Trimming took 6 bases from V and 9 from J; bases not matched to a gene: 5. The CDR3 DNA sequence: TGTGCCAGCAGTCTCCGGGACAGGCCCCAGCATTTT. Amino acid sequence: CASSLRDRPQHF. Based on the CDR3 plus reference TRBV7-2 and TRBJ1-5, the full variable domain is GAGVSQSPSNKVTEKGKDVELRCDPISGHTALYWYRQSLGQGLEFLIYFQGNSAPDKSGLPSDRFSAERTGGSVSTLTIQRTQQEDSAVYLCASSLRDRPQHFGDGTRLSIL.

This CDR3 is CASTPRVGEETQYF. As DNA, the CDR3 is TGTGCCAGCACCCCGCGGGTAGGGGAAGAGACCCAGTACTTC. The V call is TRBV5-4, the J call TRBJ2-5; D assignment may be TRBD1 or TRBD2 (5 bases each). In germline, CDR1 is SGHNT, CDR2 YYREEE (reference sequence). Trimming removed 6 bases from V and 3 bases from J, with 15 bases in between. CDR3 length: 14 amino acids.

The CDR3 spells CSVAALPGDEQYF. In DNA form, the CDR3 reads TGCAGCGTGGCCGCCTTGCCTGGGGACGAGCAGTACTTC. The genes are TRBV29-1 and TRBJ2-7; D ambiguous. Germline-derived CDR1 and CDR2 are SQVTM and ANQGSEA. V was shortened by 6 bases and J by 5 bases, with 17 bases between the two germline ends. This CDR3 has 13 amino acids.

The chain employs TRBV7-2 and TRBJ2-1; 7 nucleotides align to TRBD1. The V gene's germline CDR1 is SGHTA and CDR2 FQGNSA. This CDR3 spans 16 amino acids. The trim removed 5 bases at V and 5 bases at J, leaving 12 bases unmatched. The CDR3 here is CASSPTGTQVNNEQFF. CDR3 DNA: TGTGCCAGCAGCCCGACAGGGACCCAGGTCAACAATGAGCAGTTCTTC.

The rearrangement links TRBV5-5 to TRBJ1-6, with a tentative D call TRBD1 (5 bases). The ends were cut back, 3 bases at V and 7 bases at J, with 11 bases in the middle. The CDR3 sequence is 14 residues long. CDR1 SGHKS and CDR2 YYEKEE come from the germline V gene (reference sequence). CDR3 DNA: TGTGCCAGCAGCTGGGACTTCGCCAATTCACCCCTCCACTTT. It translates to CASSWDFANSPLHF.